This T cell receptor beta chain was identified in a study of T cells after yellow fever vaccination (dated by TCRdb to between 2019 and 2020). Some background on the complete study: The SMART-Seq v4 Ultra Low Input RNA kit was used to prepare libraries from fractions with low cell numbers. Two healthy male donors, one aged 18 to 30 and one aged 30 to 40 years, made up the cohort. Bulk TCR alpha and beta repertoires were sequenced longitudinally to track T-cell clones before and after primary and booster YFV17D yellow fever vaccination. Blood was collected at multiple timepoints before and after primary and secondary immunization, and bulk PBMC replicates and cell subsets were isolated.

This clonotype was recorded many times. The antigen it recognizes is unknown. The input lacks base qualities; no much larger clone sits a single base away. TCR cDNA was made using 5'RACE template switching, a step that added a universal primer site and unique molecular identifiers. Priming for cDNA synthesis came from both the TCR alpha and TCR beta constant segments. Libraries were amplified in two PCR steps, with sample barcodes and sequencing adapters added in the second step. Sequencing of libraries was performed on Illumina HiSeq 2500 (2x100 bp) or NovaSeq (2x150 bp). Under the source paper's analysis protocol: Reads were demultiplexed and collapsed into UMI consensus sequences with MIGEC, and V(D)J alignment was performed with MiXCR. Vaccine-responding clonotypes were identified with edgeR using replicate PBMC samples, with FDR below 0.01 and a log2 fold change above 5 up to day 15 being required. CD4 or CD8 identity was assigned to each bulk clonotype according to whether the clonotype was present at higher abundance in the sequenced CD4 repertoire or the sequenced CD8 repertoire. The public sequencing data were trimmed at Q25 with fastp and processed into clonotypes with MiXCR by TCRdb, which kept only in-frame beta chains. Duplicate CDR3 protein sequences are folded into a single record with the most common DNA and genes. TCRdb's processing, not the authors', yielded these V and J calls. The sample table shows 150,000 to 200,000 distinct CDR3 sequences, and approximately 6.7% are seen once. Approximately 2.5% of the sample comes from the top ten.

The label giving this sample's treatment or condition can be read as: live attenuated yellow fever vaccine strain. A standard Ficoll-Paque protocol was used to isolate PBMCs from peripheral blood. Dynabeads CD4 and CD8 positive selection kits were used to isolate CD4 and CD8 T-cell fractions. TriZol was used to extract RNA from bulk PBMCs, CD4 and CD8 fractions, and dextramer-positive and dextramer-negative fractions. General findings and caveats noted by the study authors: Because only two donors were included in the study, the extent to which the findings can be generalized is limited. A small fraction of clonotypes showed up in both the CD4 and CD8 compartments, probably as a result of convergent recombination. The secondary T-cell response was found to be weaker but faster than the primary response, with a peak reached on day 5 rather than on day 15. Most clones expanded after primary vaccination (almost 97% of CD4 and roughly 90% of CD8) were re-detected after the booster, suggesting that broad memory maintenance occurred. Computational filtering was required because FACS-sorted repertoires could contain abundant contaminating clonotypes from the bulk population.

The V and J ends are trimmed by 0 bases and 4 bases, leaving 10 bases between them. CDR1 and CDR2, per the germline V gene, are KGHSH and LQKENI. The CDR3 starts with the cysteine, ends with the phenylalanine, and has 14 residues. Here the CDR3 DNA is all that survives: 42 bases in frame from base 1. The source material was CD4+ T cells sorted from PBMCs, sampled around 5 days after the first yellow fever vaccination. The TCR originated in a man aged 18 to 29 who received the YFV17D yellow fever vaccine. The chain employs TRBV18 and TRBJ2-7; confidence is insufficient to name the D gene. The CDR3 protein is CASSPPPTRYEQYF. The nucleotides are TGTGCCAGCTCACCACCTCCTACCCGGTACGAGCAGTACTTC.